What follows are 27 T cell receptor beta chains derived from one specimen sequenced in a study of blood T cell repertoires in COVID-19. TCRdb's copy holds only in-frame clones and misses some; the assay was immunoSEQ multiplex PCR. The sample includes 250,000 or so clones, roughly 90% of them seen just once. Material for sequencing was peripheral blood. The receptors were gathered from a woman aged 55-69 years with COVID-19, enrolled during active disease.

The chain joins TRBV10-3 to TRBJ1-3; TRBD1 matches at 12 bases. CDR3 length equals 16 residues. V dropped 7 bases and J dropped 4; count of bases not matched to a gene: 8. The germline CDR1 and CDR2 sequences are ENHRY and SYGVKD. CDR3 nucleotides: TGTGCCATCAAACCGGGACAGGGGGCCTTCGGAAACACCATATATTTT. It yields the protein CAIKPGQGAFGNTIYF.

The chain has TRBV5-1 and TRBJ1-3, with 12 bases identical to TRBD1. Germline trimming cut 6 bases from V and 6 bases from J; bases unmatched to any gene: 7. Germline loops: CDR1 SGHRS, CDR2 YFSETQ. The CDR3 loop spans 15 amino acids. The CDR3 sequence: CASTPGTGGENTIYF. The CDR3, as DNA: TGCGCCAGCACCCCCGGGACAGGGGGCGAAAACACCATATATTTT.

The chain links TRBV19 to TRBJ1-1; 8 bases agree with TRBD1. V lost 5 bases to trimming and J lost 8 bases; unmatched junction nucleotides: 13. The length of the CDR3 is 15 residues. Germline CDR1 reads LNHDA; CDR2 reads SQIVND (reference sequence). The CDR3: CASSVRGHAILEAFF. CDR3 sequence (DNA): TGTGCCAGTAGTGTCAGGGGGCATGCCATCCTCGAAGCTTTCTTT.

This chain joins TRBV7-2 and TRBJ2-7, with D uncertain. Germline CDR1 is SGHTA and CDR2 is FQGNSA. With 0 bases removed from V and 0 bases from J, the gap between germline ends came to 9 bases. CDR3 length equals 15 residues. The CDR3 coding sequence is TGTGCCAGCAGCTTAGCTTCCCAGGACTCCTACGAGCAGTACTTC. Its protein is CASSLASQDSYEQYF.

This clone showed up just a few times. As DNA, the CDR3 is TGCGCCAGCAGCCCCGGCCAGGGTTCGAACTATGGCTACACCTTC. It yields the protein CASSPGQGSNYGYTF. The chain links TRBV4-3 to TRBJ1-2; D perhaps matches TRBD1 (5 bases). The CDR3 is 15 residues long. Germline V gene data show CDR1 as LGHNA and CDR2 as YSLEER. The ends were cut back, 4 bases at V and 2 bases at J, with 14 bases in the middle.

The J gene is TRBJ2-7, the V gene TRBV7-2, with D perhaps matching TRBD2 (5 bases). The V and J ends lost 4 bases and 4 bases respectively, with 17 bases between them. Per the germline V gene, CDR1 is SGHTA and CDR2 is FQGNSA. This CDR3 comprises 15 residues. The CDR3 DNA sequence: TGTGCCAGCAGCTCAGCGACGCGACCGGGGTACGAGCAGTACTTC. This gives the protein CASSSATRPGYEQYF.

This clone was seen a handful of times. The rearrangement joins TRBV19 to TRBJ1-6, with 12 bases aligning to TRBD1. CDR1 is LNHDA and CDR2 is SQIVND in the germline V gene (reference sequence). J gave up 7 bases and V 7 bases, and 11 bases lay outside the gene matches. The CDR3 has 17 amino acids. The CDR3 region is CASNPGQGAEWNSPLHF. The CDR3 nucleotides are TGTGCCAGTAATCCGGGACAGGGGGCCGAGTGGAATTCACCCCTCCACTTT.

This clone came up once. The DNA of the CDR3 is TGTGCCAGCAGCTTAGCACGGACAAGGGATGGCTACACCTTC. Amino acid sequence: CASSLARTRDGYTF. The V call is TRBV7-8, the J call TRBJ1-2, with a tentative D call TRBD1 (5 bases). This CDR3 comprises 14 residues. CDR1 is SGHVS and CDR2 is FQNEAQ in the germline V gene. V lost 0 bases, J lost 6 bases, and 11 bases lay in between.

This chain joins TRBV19 and TRBJ1-4, with TRBD1 matching over 8 bases. V was clipped by 6 bases and J by 2 bases; unmatched bases: 5. The CDR3 runs 15 residues. Germline values: CDR1 LNHDA, CDR2 SQIVND (reference sequence). The CDR3 DNA reads as TGTGCCAGTAGCAGGACAGGGTCCACTAATGAAAAACTGTTTTTT. This encodes CASSRTGSTNEKLFF.

The gene calls are TRBV6-2 or TRBV6-3 and TRBJ2-1; 8 bases are a match to TRBD2. The J segment lost 1 base and the V segment lost 6 bases, leaving 5 bases of the junction unmatched. Germline values: CDR1 MNHEY, CDR2 SVGEGT. This CDR3 region has 15 residues. CDR3 region: CASSRAGASYNEQFF. The CDR3, as DNA: TGTGCCAGCAGCAGAGCGGGGGCATCCTACAATGAGCAGTTCTTC.

This clone was seen ten or more times. The V gene is TRBV7-9, the J gene TRBJ2-7; the D gene is possibly TRBD2 (7 bases). This CDR3 has 15 residues. V was trimmed by 1 base and J by 3 bases, leaving 13 bases between them. Germline CDR1 and CDR2: SEHNR and FQNEAQ (reference sequence). CDR3 sequence (DNA): TGTGCCAGCAGCTTAGTAACAGGGAGGGGCTACGAGCAGTACTTC. Translating it yields CASSLVTGRGYEQYF.

This clone showed up just once. This chain joins TRBV20-1 and TRBJ2-3; D gene ambiguous. Trimming removed 3 bases from V and 0 bases from J, with 13 bases in between. CDR1 is DFQATT, CDR2 SNEGSKA, per germline (reference sequence). This CDR3 has 15 residues. The CDR3 region is CSASWAVSSTDTQYF. The CDR3 DNA follows: TGCAGTGCTAGTTGGGCAGTCTCTAGCACAGATACGCAGTATTTT.

In this sample, this clone turned up once. V gene TRBV7-9 combines with J gene TRBJ1-1, with 7 bases that match TRBD1. The CDR3 is 14 amino acids. Germline V gene lookup returns CDR1 SEHNR and CDR2 FQNEAQ (reference sequence). Losses at the gene ends were 5 bases for V and 1 base for J; bases not matched to a gene: 4. CDR3 sequence (DNA): TGTGCCAGCAGCCGGCGGGACAGGAACACTGAAGCTTTCTTT. Translating it yields CASSRRDRNTEAFF. Full variable domain (missing parts from reference TRBV7-9 and TRBJ1-1): DTGVSQNPRHKITKRGQNVTFRCDPISEHNRLYWYRQTLGQGPEFLTYFQNEAQLEKSRLLSDRFSAERPKGSFSTLEIQRTEQGDSAMYLCASSRRDRNTEAFFGQGTRLTVV.

Here the CDR3 reads CASSPGLAGGSQETQYF. The CDR3 nucleotides read TGTGCCAGCAGTCCGGGACTAGCGGGGGGTTCTCAAGAGACCCAGTACTTC. The chain employs TRBV28 and TRBJ2-5; 15 bases agree with TRBD2. The germline CDR1 and CDR2 sequences are MDHEN and SYDVKM. V shed 5 bases and J 2 bases; nucleotides not matched to a gene: 6. CDR3 length equals 17 residues.

This clone was counted only a few times. The rearrangement uses TRBV7-9 and TRBJ1-2, with 7 bases lining up with TRBD1. Germline CDR1 SEHNR, CDR2 FQNEAQ (reference sequence). J gave up 4 bases and V 5 bases, and 16 bases lay outside the gene matches. This CDR3 contains 17 residues. The CDR3 nucleotides are TGTGCCAGCAGCCCCCCCCAAAGACAGGGTAGATTCTATGGCTACACCTTC. The encoded protein is CASSPPQRQGRFYGYTF. Full variable domain (rest looked up from reference TRBV7-9 and TRBJ1-2): DTGVSQNPRHKITKRGQNVTFRCDPISEHNRLYWYRQTLGQGPEFLTYFQNEAQLEKSRLLSDRFSAERPKGSFSTLEIQRTEQGDSAMYLCASSPPQRQGRFYGYTFGSGTRLTVV.

This clone has just a few counts. This chain uses TRBV6-4 with TRBJ1-1, with D possibly matching TRBD1 (5 bases). Germline CDR1 is MRHNA and CDR2 is SNTAGT. The CDR3 runs 15 residues. With 3 bases removed from V and 2 bases from J, the gap between germline ends came to 13 bases. CDR3 coding DNA: TGTGCCAGCAGTGATACGGCCGGGGGTAACACTGAAGCTTTCTTT. Its protein product is CASSDTAGGNTEAFF.

The V and J genes are TRBV7-9 and TRBJ1-1, with 7 bases lining up with TRBD1. Looked up from germline, CDR1 is SEHNR and CDR2 is FQNEAQ (reference sequence). The V and J ends lost 2 bases and 4 bases, in that order; junction bases with no gene match: 1. The CDR3 length is 13 residues. CDR3 sequence (DNA): TGTGCCAGCAGCTTAAACAGGGGCACTGAAGCTTTCTTT. This encodes CASSLNRGTEAFF.

The rearrangement links TRBV25-1 to TRBJ1-1; D might be TRBD1 (6 bases). The CDR3 is 14 residues long. Germline values: CDR1 MGHDK, CDR2 SYGVNS. Trimming shortened V by 3 bases and J by 3 bases, and 11 bases separated the two germline ends. The CDR3 nucleotides are TGTGCCAGCAGTGACCTCAGGGGAGACACTGAAGCTTTCTTT. It specifies CASSDLRGDTEAFF.

The chain has TRBV4-3 and TRBJ2-2, with 8 bases that match TRBD1. The CDR3 sequence is 22 residues long. Per germline, CDR1 LGHNA and CDR2 YSLEER. J was trimmed by 3 bases and V by 4 bases; bases with no gene match: 25. The CDR3: CASSPYKARQGPIPKYTGELFF. For the CDR3, the DNA is TGCGCCAGCAGCCCCTACAAGGCTAGACAGGGGCCTATCCCGAAATACACCGGGGAGCTGTTTTTT.

The chain has TRBV27 and TRBJ1-1; 7 bases align to TRBD1. The CDR3 runs to 15 residues. V lost 4 bases to trimming and J lost 3 bases; unmatched junction nucleotides: 8. CDR1 and CDR2 from the germline V gene are MNHEY and SMNVEV (reference sequence). The CDR3 spells CASSSTGWLDTEAFF. In nucleotides, the CDR3 is TGTGCCAGCAGTTCGACAGGGTGGTTGGACACTGAAGCTTTCTTT.

This chain uses TRBV5-1 with TRBJ2-3; 9 bases are shared with TRBD1. The CDR3 is 16 amino acids. V dropped 1 base and J dropped 12; count of bases not matched to a gene: 15. Germline assignment: CDR1 SGHRS and CDR2 YFSETQ. The CDR3 loop is CASSLPLGQGRDPQYF. CDR3 nucleotides: TGCGCCAGCAGCTTGCCCCTGGGACAGGGAAGAGATCCCCAGTATTTT. The variable domain in full, with the rest retrieved from reference TRBV5-1 and TRBJ2-3, is KAGVTQTPRYLIKTRGQQVTLSCSPISGHRSVSWYQQTPGQGLQFLFEYFSETQRNKGNFPGRFSGRQFSNSRSEMNVSTLELGDSALYLCASSLPLGQGRDPQYFGPGTRLTVL.

The V and J genes are TRBV19 and TRBJ1-1, with D possibly TRBD1 on 6 matching bases. Germline V CDR1 and CDR2: LNHDA, SQIVND (reference sequence). CDR3 length equals 13 residues. Deletions cut 9 bases from V and 0 bases from J, with 11 bases between. CDR3 DNA sequence: TGTGCCAGCCGGGGGGCGATGAACACTGAAGCTTTCTTT. The encoded protein is CASRGAMNTEAFF.

The rearrangement links TRBV4-2 to TRBJ1-2; TRBD1 is a possible D gene (6 bases). Germline CDR1 reads LGHNA; CDR2 reads YNFKEQ. The CDR3 loop spans 13 amino acids. Trimming removed 3 bases from V and 2 bases from J, with 7 bases in between. In DNA form, the CDR3 reads TGTGCCAGCAGCCAGGACAGCAACTATGGCTACACCTTC. It yields the protein CASSQDSNYGYTF.

This chain links TRBV19 with TRBJ1-1; 9 bases fit TRBD1. There are 15 residues in the CDR3. Germline CDR1 and CDR2: LNHDA and SQIVND (reference sequence). Trimming took 1 base from V and 7 from J; bases not matched to a gene: 7. CDR3 coding DNA: TGTGCCAGTAGTATAGGCCGGACAGGGGCCCTTGAAGCTTTCTTT. It encodes CASSIGRTGALEAFF.

The chain combines TRBV3-1 (or the pseudogene TRBV3-2) with TRBJ2-1; D gene ambiguous. Germline-derived CDR1 and CDR2 are LGHDT and YNNKEL (reference sequence). V was shortened by 2 bases and J by 0 bases, with 11 bases between the two germline ends. CDR3 length: 16 residues. The CDR3 region has the DNA TGTGCCAGCAGCCAAAGTTTGGCAGTCTCCTACAATGAGCAGTTCTTC. It codes for CASSQSLAVSYNEQFF.

The chain links TRBV7-9 to TRBJ2-2; D is unresolved. This CDR3 has 13 residues. The V gene's germline CDR1 is SEHNR and CDR2 FQNEAQ (reference sequence). Deletions cut 2 bases from V and 5 bases from J, with 6 bases between. The CDR3 reads CASSLFNTGELFF. In DNA, the CDR3 is TGTGCCAGCAGCTTATTTAATACCGGGGAGCTGTTTTTT. The full variable domain, with the rest looked up from reference TRBV7-9 and TRBJ2-2, is DTGVSQNPRHKITKRGQNVTFRCDPISEHNRLYWYRQTLGQGPEFLTYFQNEAQLEKSRLLSDRFSAERPKGSFSTLEIQRTEQGDSAMYLCASSLFNTGELFFGEGSRLTVL.

The rearrangement uses TRBV9 and TRBJ1-3; TRBD1 is a possible D gene (5 bases). CDR1 and CDR2 (germline): SGDLS, YYNGEE. This CDR3 is built from 16 residues. The V end lost 0 bases, the J end lost 0 bases, and 10 bases lay between the germline ends. CDR3 loop: CASSVARGSSGNTIYF. CDR3 bases: TGTGCCAGCAGCGTAGCTCGGGGGAGCTCTGGAAACACCATATATTTT.